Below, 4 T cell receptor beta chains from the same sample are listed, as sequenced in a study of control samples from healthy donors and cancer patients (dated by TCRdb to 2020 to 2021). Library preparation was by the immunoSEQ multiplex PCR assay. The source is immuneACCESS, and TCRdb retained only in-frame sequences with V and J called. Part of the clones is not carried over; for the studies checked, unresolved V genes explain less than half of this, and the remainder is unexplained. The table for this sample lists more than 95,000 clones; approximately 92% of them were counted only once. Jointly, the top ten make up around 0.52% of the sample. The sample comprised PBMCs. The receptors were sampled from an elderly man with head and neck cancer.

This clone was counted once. The CDR3 loop reads CASSLGSGDTQYF. CDR3 DNA sequence: TGCGCCAGCAGCTTGGGATCCGGGGATACGCAGTATTTT. The chain joins TRBV5-1 to TRBJ2-3; D call uncertain. Germline CDR1 and CDR2: SGHRS and YFSETQ. The CDR3 totals 13 residues. Trimming cost V 0 bases and J 6 bases, with 8 bases left between them. The whole variable domain, filled in from reference TRBV5-1 and TRBJ2-3, reads KAGVTQTPRYLIKTRGQQVTLSCSPISGHRSVSWYQQTPGQGLQFLFEYFSETQRNKGNFPGRFSGRQFSNSRSEMNVSTLELGDSALYLCASSLGSGDTQYFGPGTRLTVL.

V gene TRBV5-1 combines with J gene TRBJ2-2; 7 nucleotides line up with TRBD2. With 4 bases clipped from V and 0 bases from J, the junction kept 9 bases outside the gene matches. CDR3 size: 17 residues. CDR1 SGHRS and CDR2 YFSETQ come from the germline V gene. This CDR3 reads CASSPLIGLANTGELFF. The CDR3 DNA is TGCGCCAGCAGCCCCCTAATAGGACTAGCGAACACCGGGGAGCTGTTTTTT.

This chain's CDR3 is CASSPQSKGLNTEAFF. DNA for the CDR3: TGTGCCAGCTCACCACAGAGTAAGGGGTTGAACACTGAAGCTTTCTTT. J is TRBJ1-1 and V is TRBV18; TRBD1 is a possible D gene (5 bases). The V end was cut by 1 base, the J end by 0 bases, with 12 bases between. Germline values: CDR1 KGHSH, CDR2 LQKENI. The CDR3 consists of 16 residues.

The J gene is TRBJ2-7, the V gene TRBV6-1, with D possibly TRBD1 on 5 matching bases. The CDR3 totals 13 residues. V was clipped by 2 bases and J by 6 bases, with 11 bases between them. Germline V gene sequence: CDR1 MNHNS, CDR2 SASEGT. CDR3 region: CASSELGVAEQYF. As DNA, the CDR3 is TGTGCCAGCAGTGAACTAGGGGTGGCCGAGCAGTACTTC.